These 18 T cell receptor beta chains originate from one sample sequenced in a study of beta chain features in type 1 diabetes. Investigators reverse transcribed all isolated RNA, so they sequenced expressed TCRB transcripts. Assay used: immunoSEQ multiplex PCR; TCRdb lists only in-frame clones, some missing. The data show 300,000 to 350,000 clones, 8% seen once. The sequenced sample was central memory CD4+ T cells from blood. These receptors came from a woman aged 18-29 years in good health.

The CDR3 loop reads CASSSPGSSLYEQYF. For the CDR3, the DNA is TGTGCCAGTAGTAGCCCCGGAAGTTCACTGTACGAGCAGTACTTC. The chain has TRBV19 and TRBJ2-7; unclear D gene. The germline gives CDR1 LNHDA, CDR2 SQIVND (reference sequence). The CDR3 is 15 amino acids. Trimming pared 4 bases from V and 4 bases from J, leaving 17 bases between.

This clone appeared a few times. The chain uses TRBV2 and TRBJ2-3, with 10 bases that match TRBD2. This CDR3 is 16 amino acids long. Trimming took 2 bases from V and 3 from J; bases not matched to a gene: 5. Germline loops: CDR1 SNHLY, CDR2 FYNNEI. CDR3 DNA: TGTGCCAGCAGTGAACGAGGAGCGGGAGGGACAGATACGCAGTATTTT. This codes for CASSERGAGGTDTQYF.

In the case of this clone: This sample includes further DNA sequences coding for the same CDR3. The rearrangement links TRBV28 to TRBJ2-7; no clear D gene. Germline V gene lookup returns CDR1 MDHEN and CDR2 SYDVKM. CDR3 length: 11 amino acids. V lost 5 bases, J lost 4 bases, and 6 bases lay in between. The CDR3 DNA sequence: TGTGCCAGCAGTATCCAGTACGAGCAGTACTTC. Protein: CASSIQYEQYF.

In this sample, this clone turned up a few times. This sequence joins TRBV1 and TRBJ2-7; the D segment call TRBD2 is taken from the table without a DNA check. TRBV1 constitutes a pseudogene. The CDR3 is 18 amino acids. CDR3 DNA sequence: TGCACCAGCAGCTCAAGGGCCCCTAGCGGGACCCACTCCTACGAGCAGTACTTC. Protein product: CTSSSRAPSGTHSYEQYF.

The chain has TRBV6-5 and TRBJ1-1; TRBD1 matches at 11 bases. Trimming cost V 3 bases and J 1 base; bases outside gene matches: 4. CDR3 length equals 16 residues. Germline-derived CDR1 and CDR2 are MNHEY and SVGAGI. Here the CDR3 reads CASSYGTGGWNTEAFF. CDR3 nucleotide sequence: TGTGCCAGCAGTTATGGGACAGGGGGTTGGAACACTGAAGCTTTCTTT.

This clone was found a few times. The J gene is TRBJ1-6, the V gene TRBV7-2; 8 nucleotides align to TRBD1. Trimming cost V 5 bases and J 9 bases; bases outside gene matches: 6. CDR3 length: 14 amino acids. The germline V gene encodes CDR1 SGHTA and CDR2 FQGNSA. In DNA form, the CDR3 reads TGTGCCAGCAGCCCACAGGGGGTGGGTTCACCCCTCCACTTT. Translated: CASSPQGVGSPLHF.

The chain links TRBV2 to TRBJ2-7, with D perhaps TRBD2 (6 bases). The CDR3 loop spans 14 amino acids. Germline CDR1 SNHLY, CDR2 FYNNEI. The V end was cut by 4 bases, the J end by 2 bases, with 12 bases between. The CDR3 reads CASSVTGVAYEQYF. The DNA of the CDR3 is TGTGCCAGCAGTGTCACGGGAGTGGCCTACGAGCAGTACTTC. Together with reference TRBV2 and TRBJ2-7, the CDR3 gives the full variable domain: EPEVTQTPSHQVTQMGQEVILRCVPISNHLYFYWYRQILGQKVEFLVSFYNNEISEKSEIFDDQFSVERPDGSNFTLKIRSTKLEDSAMYFCASSVTGVAYEQYFGPGTRLTVT.

This clone occurred a few times. The chain couples TRBV18 to TRBJ2-5; 7 bases line up with TRBD1. This CDR3 spans 13 amino acids. CDR1 is KGHSH, CDR2 LQKENI, per germline. The V segment lost 3 bases and the J segment 2 bases; nucleotides outside the gene matches: 0. The CDR3 spells CASSPDRQETQYF. The DNA of the CDR3 is TGTGCCAGCTCACCGGACAGGCAAGAGACCCAGTACTTC.

This clone appeared a few times. The chain combines TRBV6-5 with TRBJ2-5, with D perhaps matching TRBD2 (6 bases). V was cut by 6 bases and J by 12 bases, with 14 bases left in between. This CDR3 comprises 11 residues. Germline CDR1 reads MNHEY; CDR2 reads SVGAGI. The chain's CDR3 is CASRTPGLEYF. The DNA for the CDR3 is TGTGCCAGCAGAACGCCGGGACTCGAGTACTTC.

This clone was observed a handful of times. The V gene is TRBV6-6, the J gene TRBJ2-7; no clear D gene. Germline V gives CDR1 MNHNY, CDR2 SVGAGI (reference sequence). V was cut by 2 bases and J by 4 bases, with 15 bases left in between. The CDR3 is 15 residues long. The CDR3 nucleotides read TGTGCCAGCAGTTACCCCGAGAAAGGGAAATACGAGCAGTACTTC. This gives the protein CASSYPEKGKYEQYF.

This clone was seen a handful of times. The chain carries TRBV9 and TRBJ2-7, with TRBD1 matching over 7 bases. The CDR3 runs 15 residues. The J segment lost 2 bases and the V segment lost 0 bases, leaving 5 bases of the junction unmatched. Per germline, CDR1 SGDLS and CDR2 YYNGEE. CDR3 amino acids: CASSVGTGRTYEQYF. The CDR3 DNA follows: TGTGCCAGCAGCGTAGGGACAGGCCGTACCTACGAGCAGTACTTC. The full variable domain, in which reference TRBV9 and TRBJ2-7 provide the parts outside the CDR3, is DSGVTQTPKHLITATGQRVTLRCSPRSGDLSVYWYQQSLDQGLQFLIQYYNGEERAKGNILERFSAQQFPDLHSELNLSSLELGDSALYFCASSVGTGRTYEQYFGPGTRLTVT.

The chain is built from TRBV5-1 and TRBJ2-1, with TRBD2 matching 10 bases. The CDR3 has 17 amino acids. Germline CDR1 and CDR2: SGHRS and YFSETQ. V trimming: 4 bases; J trimming: 1 base; junction bases outside the gene matches: 8. The CDR3 region is CASSRGGLAESYNEQFF. The CDR3 coding sequence is TGCGCCAGCAGCAGAGGTGGACTAGCGGAGTCCTACAATGAGCAGTTCTTC.

There are a few counts of this clone. J is TRBJ2-5 and V is TRBV5-1; D assignment may be TRBD1 or TRBD2 (5 bases each). The CDR3 has 14 residues. Trimming took 4 bases from V and 8 from J, leaving 18 bases between them. Germline loops: CDR1 SGHRS, CDR2 YFSETQ. This chain's CDR3 is CASSTGTVKGTQYF. DNA for the CDR3: TGCGCCAGCAGCACTGGGACCGTGAAAGGAACCCAGTACTTC.

This clone has at least ten counts. The rearrangement uses TRBV10-3 and TRBJ2-1, with 7 bases that match TRBD2. Germline assignment: CDR1 ENHRY and CDR2 SYGVKD. The CDR3 is 16 residues long. Trimming took 3 bases from V and 4 from J; bases not matched to a gene: 9. CDR3 DNA: TGTGCCATCAGTGATCCGGGGGGACTAACATACAATGAGCAGTTCTTC. It translates to CAISDPGGLTYNEQFF.

This clone was seen more than once but under ten times. The chain combines TRBV18 with TRBJ1-2; D is unclear. Trimming removed 5 bases from V and 0 bases from J, with 1 base in between. The germline gives CDR1 KGHSH, CDR2 LQKENI. The CDR3 contains 11 residues. In DNA, the CDR3 is TGTGCCAGCTCATCTAACTATGGCTACACCTTC. It codes for CASSSNYGYTF.

About this clone itself: Germline and junction disagree at one end, which may indicate a read error. V gene TRBV15 combines with J gene TRBJ2-1; D unclear. Germline loops: CDR1 LNHNV, CDR2 YYDKDF (reference sequence). CDR3 length: 14 amino acids. The CDR3 loop reads CATSRDQSWREQFF. The CDR3 DNA follows: TGTGCCACCAGCCGAGACCAGAGTTGGCGTGAGCAGTTCTTC.

This clone came up a few times. V and J are TRBV28 and TRBJ2-7; TRBD2 aligns across 10 bases. The CDR3 spans 16 residues. Germline loops: CDR1 MDHEN, CDR2 SYDVKM. The junction had 8 bases not matched to a gene; V was cut back by 2 bases and J by 4 bases. CDR3 coding DNA: TGTGCCAGCAGTTTACAGGCTAGCGGGAGAAAATACGAGCAGTACTTC. This translates into CASSLQASGRKYEQYF.

This clone was seen only a few times. The CDR3 DNA reads as TGTGCCAGCAGCCCGATGATGAACACTGAAGCTTTCTTT. It translates to CASSPMMNTEAFF. The rearrangement uses TRBV7-2 and TRBJ1-1; D is undetermined. From germline, CDR1 is SGHTA and CDR2 FQGNSA. The length of the CDR3 is 13 residues. Deletions cut 5 bases from V and 0 bases from J, with 7 bases between.